This T cell receptor beta chain was recovered during a study of beta chain features in type 1 diabetes. Study results and caveats: TCRB CDR3s were moderately but significantly shorter in Type 1 diabetes patients in all four CD4+ subsets.

The sequenced template was cDNA made from the entire isolated RNA. This table comes from immunoSEQ multiplex PCR, and its TCRdb copy is limited to in-frame clones, with some not included. The repertoire holds around 150,000 clones, with 63% as singletons. The CDR3 is made up of 13 amino acids. CDR1 is SQVTM, CDR2 ANQGSEA, per germline. The sample holds a few counts of this clone. Its antigen is not identified. The rearrangement joins TRBV29-1 to TRBJ2-3; tentative D call: TRBD2 (6 bases). Source material: naive CD4+ T cells from blood. This TCR was sampled from a man in his thirties or forties with type 1 diabetes. DNA of the CDR3: TGCACCTGGAGCGGGCCGAGCACAGATACGCAGTATTTT. Protein sequence: CTWSGPSTDTQYF.